A selection of T cell receptor beta chains follows, all from one sample in a study of vaccination effects on CD4 cells after COVID-19. Antigens of these TCRs are unknown. The assay was immunoSEQ multiplex PCR, and TCRdb's table has in-frame clones only and misses some. In the table there are 35,000 to 50,000 clones, 77% of which are singletons. This sample comprised CD4+ T cells from PBMCs cultured with HCoV-NL63 spike peptides, obtained before COVID-19 vaccination. These receptors all come from a human donor who received a COVID-19 vaccine. Each CDR3 is given with its conserved first and last residue. Each record gives: D gene, J gene, clone size, V gene, CDR3 length, CDR3 protein, CDR3 DNA. D genes are given only for firm matches. A clone size is listed for some rows: how often the clone was seen (once, few, many), or a class if it is expanded.

TRBD1,TRBJ2-1,.,TRBV2,15,CASSEGQGVSSEQFF,TGTGCCAGCAGCGAGGGACAGGGGGTAAGCAGTGAGCAGTTCTTC
.,TRBJ1-5,once,TRBV19,15,CASSTQLNGNQPQHF,TGTGCCAGTAGTACTCAGTTAAATGGCAATCAGCCCCAGCATTTT
TRBD2,TRBJ2-3,.,TRBV9,17,CASSVLAEITSTDTQYF,TGTGCCAGCAGCGTCCTAGCGGAGATAACGAGCACAGATACGCAGTATTTT
TRBD2,TRBJ2-3,few,TRBV18,17,CASSRSTSGGGKDTQYF,TGTGCCAGCTCACGATCGACTAGCGGGGGGGGTAAAGATACGCAGTATTTT
TRBD1,TRBJ1-4,.,TRBV5-1,14,CASSRQGADEKLFF,TGCGCCAGCAGCCGACAGGGGGCAGATGAAAAACTGTTTTTT
TRBD1,TRBJ1-2,.,TRBV29-1,11,CSVGTGDGYTF,TGCAGCGTTGGAACAGGGGATGGCTACACCTTC
TRBD1,TRBJ2-2,.,TRBV5-1,14,CASTGQPTTGELFF,TGCGCCAGCACGGGACAGCCGACTACCGGGGAGCTGTTTTTT
.,TRBJ1-2,.,TRBV23-1,11,CASTIGRGYTF,TGCGCCAGCACTATAGGACGTGGCTACACCTTC
TRBD1,TRBJ2-5,.,TRBV7-2,14,CASSSDRGLETQYF,TGTGCCAGCAGCTCGGACAGGGGGCTGGAGACCCAGTACTTC
.,TRBJ1-5,.,TRBV24-1,14,CATSDSFEGQPQHF,TGTGCCACCAGTGACAGCTTTGAGGGTCAGCCCCAGCATTTT
.,TRBJ2-2,few,TRBV3-1/TRBV3-2,15,CASSQLRGSTGELFF,TGTGCCAGCAGCCAGCTGAGGGGTTCCACCGGGGAGCTGTTTTTT
.,TRBJ1-4,.,TRBV11-2,14,CASSLRRANEKLFF,TGTGCCAGCAGCTTACGGAGAGCTAATGAAAAACTGTTTTTT
TRBD1,TRBJ1-5,.,TRBV30,12,CAWSATGEPQHF,TGTGCCTGGAGCGCAACAGGGGAACCCCAGCATTTT
TRBD1,TRBJ2-5,once,TRBV19,13,CATRGQGTETQYF,TGTGCCACCCGGGGACAGGGGACAGAGACCCAGTACTTC
TRBD1,TRBJ1-2,.,TRBV5-8,14,CASSLNRGEYGYTF,TGTGCCAGCAGCTTGAACAGGGGAGAATATGGCTACACCTTC
.,TRBJ2-1,.,TRBV18,14,CASSIPSSYNEQFF,TGTGCCAGCTCGATACCTAGCTCCTACAATGAGCAGTTCTTC
TRBD1,TRBJ1-1,.,TRBV6-4,16,CASSPYRGGQVTEAFF,TGTGCCAGCAGCCCATACCGGGGGGGACAGGTCACTGAAGCTTTCTTT
TRBD1,TRBJ2-3,.,TRBV2,14,CASMPQGEPDTQYF,TGTGCCAGCATGCCCCAGGGGGAACCAGATACGCAGTATTTT
.,TRBJ2-1,.,TRBV9,15,CASSATGNSYNEQFF,TGTGCCAGCAGCGCGACCGGGAACTCCTACAATGAGCAGTTCTTC
TRBD1,TRBJ1-4,once,TRBV7-2,17,CASSLSRGRLTNEKLFF,TGTGCCAGCAGCTTATCTAGGGGGCGGTTGACTAATGAAAAACTGTTTTTT
.,TRBJ2-5,.,TRBV12-3/TRBV12-4,12,CASSLSRETQYF,TGTGCCAGCAGTTTATCCCGGGAGACCCAGTACTTC
.,TRBJ1-1,.,TRBV7-9,13,CASSLTGNTEAFF,TGTGCCAGCAGCTTAACAGGGAACACTGAAGCTTTCTTT
.,TRBJ2-3,.,TRBV6-4,14,CASSPGRPSDTQYF,TGTGCCAGCAGTCCGGGTCGCCCGTCAGATACGCAGTATTTT
.,TRBJ1-1,.,TRBV12-3/TRBV12-4,12,CASRGAYTEAFF,TGTGCCAGCAGGGGGGCTTACACTGAAGCTTTCTTT
.,TRBJ1-5,.,TRBV3-1/TRBV3-2,14,CASSQIWEGQPQHF,TGTGCCAGCAGCCAAATCTGGGAGGGTCAGCCCCAGCATTTT
TRBD1,TRBJ1-6,.,TRBV4-3,16,CASSQAMTGVWSPLHF,TGCGCCAGCAGCCAAGCTATGACAGGGGTCTGGTCACCCCTCCACTTT
.,TRBJ1-5,.,TRBV19,15,CASRTEGGRDQPQHF,TGTGCCAGTAGGACTGAAGGGGGTCGAGATCAGCCCCAGCATTTT
.,TRBJ2-2,.,TRBV20-1,14,CSASQRGNTGELFF,TGCAGTGCTAGTCAAAGGGGAAACACCGGGGAGCTGTTTTTT
.,TRBJ2-2,.,TRBV7-2,15,CASSLAGAESGELFF,TGTGCCAGCAGCTTAGCTGGGGCGGAATCCGGGGAGCTGTTTTTT
.,TRBJ2-1,.,TRBV10-1,15,CASSDGRRLANEQFF,TGCGCCAGCAGTGACGGCAGACGCCTCGCCAATGAGCAGTTCTTC
.,TRBJ2-5,.,TRBV7-9,14,CASSSPGGRETQYF,TGTGCCAGCAGCTCTCCGGGGGGCCGAGAGACCCAGTACTTC
TRBD1,TRBJ2-5,.,TRBV4-3,15,CASSQGTGTEETQYF,TGCGCCAGCAGCCAAGGGACAGGGACCGAAGAGACCCAGTACTTC
.,TRBJ2-3,.,TRBV5-1,16,CASSFTRSGRTDTQYF,TGCGCCAGCAGCTTTACCCGCTCGGGCAGGACAGATACGCAGTATTTT
TRBD1,TRBJ2-4,once,TRBV11-2,13,CASSLFGDSIQYF,TGTGCCAGCAGCTTATTCGGGGACAGCATTCAGTACTTC
.,TRBJ2-5,.,TRBV7-2,14,CASSLGGVGETQYF,TGTGCCAGCAGCTTGGGCGGGGTAGGAGAGACCCAGTACTTC
TRBD2,TRBJ2-3,.,TRBV27,19,CASRRSVGASGGAPDTQYF,TGTGCCAGCCGAAGGTCCGTAGGGGCTAGCGGGGGGGCCCCAGATACGCAGTATTTT
.,TRBJ2-2,few,TRBV4-1,15,CASSLEGQNTGELFF,TGCGCCAGCAGCCTTGAGGGCCAAAACACCGGGGAGCTGTTTTTT